The text below deals with one T cell receptor (beta chain). Its target is unknown. The sample comes from a study of blood T cells in healthy people across ages. With a J-beta primer mix and a sample-barcoded 5' primer, a second PCR ran roughly 7 to 11 cycles. TCRdb re-called the 5' RACE reads with MiXCR, one entry per CDR3 protein. The table lists 550,000 to 750,000 distinct CDR3 sequences, around 20% of them singletons, with more than 3% in the top ten. Caucasian individuals from Russia who were healthy and aged about 6 to 95 acted as donors. Study-wide results and limits: No one knew whether donors had CMV, which possibly confounded expanded clonotype changes. Compared with aged donors, long-lived donors showed fewer expanded clones, suggesting selection. Roughly linearly, TCR beta diversity per million T cells fell as age increased.

Germline V gene sequence: CDR1 SGHAT, CDR2 FQNNGV. This CDR3 is 16 amino acids long. The specimen sequenced was blood. The receptor comes from a man aged 65 to 79 in good health. This chain links TRBV11-2 with TRBJ2-5; 9 bases agree with TRBD2. TRBJ2-1 matches the DNA end more closely, so the J call is doubtful. CDR3 DNA: TGTGCCAGCAGCTTGGCCTCGGGACTAGCACCTCATGAGCAGTTCTTC. Translating gives CASSLASGLAPHEQFF.